This T cell receptor (beta chain) was found in a study of shared clonotypes between healthy human individuals. The wider study: Donors had three CD4 naive, three CD4 memory, two CD8 naive and one CD8 memory plate apiece.

Notes on this clone: Its antigen remains unknown.

All donors were Caucasian adults living in Nashville, Tennessee. The split of CD4+ cells yielded CD45RA+ naive and CD45RA-negative memory subsets. Findings and limits, study-wide: Large sequencing depth failed to make sorted-subset sequencing complete, rarefaction showed.

In germline, CDR1 is SGDLS, CDR2 YYNGEE. The CDR3 spans 15 residues. The junction had 5 bases not matched to a gene; V was cut back by 2 bases and J by 4 bases. Sequencing was performed with immunoSEQ multiplex PCR; in TCRdb, only in-frame clones are kept and a portion is missing. Of 2 million to 2.5 million clones in the sample, 85% to 95% were seen once. The sequenced sample consisted of naive CD4+ T cells sorted from blood. Indicated subset: CD45RA+ positively selected. The chain uses TRBV9 and TRBJ2-5; 10 nucleotides align to TRBD1. The receptor was derived from a man aged 18-30 years in good health. CDR3 amino acids: CASSVGQGEVETQYF. The DNA for the CDR3 is TGTGCCAGCAGCGTTGGACAGGGGGAGGTAGAGACCCAGTACTTC.